A selection of T cell receptor beta chains follows, all from one sample in a study of T cells in Graves' hyperthyroidism and ophthalmopathy. TCRdb redid the calling of the multiplex PCR reads with MiXCR, one entry per CDR3 protein. The table includes fewer than 650,000 distinct CDR3 sequences, 14% to 15% detected once. Sequencing was performed on blood. The receptors stem from a woman aged 40 to 55 with Graves' ophthalmopathy. Both conserved end residues are part of each CDR3. A D gene is named only where the DNA matches it firmly. The size entry is marked missing in some rows and otherwise reads once, few, many or a size class.

TRBV9,TRBJ1-1,few,-,TGTGCCAGCAGCGTGTCGGGGGCTGGCACTGAAGCTTTCTTT,CASSVSGAGTEAFF
TRBV28,TRBJ2-7,many,-,TGTGCCAGCAGTTTCCATCCCGGGACTGGCTACTCCTACGAGCAGTACTTC,CASSFHPGTGYSYEQYF
TRBV2,TRBJ2-7,many,-,TGTGCCAGCATGTACGCCGGGAGCTCCTACGAGCAGTACTTC,CASMYAGSSYEQYF
TRBV5-1,TRBJ1-5,-,-,TGCGCCAGCAGCCCTGTCGGGGGTCAGCCCCAGCATTTT,CASSPVGGQPQHF
TRBV27,TRBJ2-7,many,-,TGTGCCAGCAGTTCATCCAGGAACGAGCAGTACTTC,CASSSSRNEQYF
TRBV6-2/TRBV6-3,TRBJ2-5,medium-sized,TRBD2,TGTGCCAGCACCAACCGGCTAGCGGGAGGTATATGGGAGACCCAGTACTTC,CASTNRLAGGIWETQYF
TRBV2,TRBJ2-2,many,-,TGTGCCAGCACAGGAGACACCGGGGAGCTGTTTTTT,CASTGDTGELFF
TRBV20-1,TRBJ2-5,many,TRBD2,TGCAGTGCTAGAGAGTTGGCGGGAGGGCCAGAGACCCAGTACTTC,CSARELAGGPETQYF
TRBV20-1,TRBJ1-2,many,TRBD1,TGCAGTGCTAGGACGACAGGGGTTCGAGGCTACACCTTC,CSARTTGVRGYTF
TRBV14,TRBJ2-7,-,-,TGTGCCAGCAGCCAAAATGGGGCCCTCTACGAGCAGTACTTC,CASSQNGALYEQYF
TRBV24-1,TRBJ2-7,many,-,TGTGCCACCAGTGATTCGACAGGCTACGAGCAGTACTTC,CATSDSTGYEQYF
TRBV24-1,TRBJ2-2,many,TRBD2,TGTGCCACCAAGGGAGGGGCCGGTCCCGGGGAGCTGTTTTTT,CATKGGAGPGELFF
TRBV28,TRBJ2-5,few,-,TGTGCCAGCAGATCCAATCAGGGGTCCCAAGAGACCCAGTACTTC,CASRSNQGSQETQYF
TRBV29-1,TRBJ2-5,-,TRBD2,TGCAGCGGGAGGGGACTAGCGGGAGAGACCCAGTACTTC,CSGRGLAGETQYF
TRBV28,TRBJ2-7,few,-,TGTGCCAGCAGTCCCCCCCTAGGGTACGGGCAGTACTTC,CASSPPLGYGQYF
TRBV11-2,TRBJ2-6,many,TRBD2,TGTGCCAGCAGCTCACTTCCTAGCGGGACTGGGGCCAACGTCCTGACTTTC,CASSSLPSGTGANVLTF
TRBV27,TRBJ2-7,many,-,TGTGCCAGCAGTCTGGGACATGACTACGAGCAGTACTTC,CASSLGHDYEQYF
TRBV30,TRBJ2-2,-,TRBD2,TGTGCCTGGAGTGTAGCGGGAAGGACCGGGGAGCTGTTTTTT,CAWSVAGRTGELFF
TRBV10-3,TRBJ2-7,many,TRBD2,TGTGCCACCAGACTAGCGGGAGAGGCCTACGAGCAGTACTTC,CATRLAGEAYEQYF
TRBV27,TRBJ2-5,few,-,TGTGCCAGCAGTCGACCGTCCGCGGGACTCCAAGAGACCCAGTACTTC,CASSRPSAGLQETQYF
TRBV6-2/TRBV6-3,TRBJ1-1,-,-,TGTGCCAGCCACCTTACCAGAAACACTGAAGCTTTCTTT,CASHLTRNTEAFF
TRBV7-9,TRBJ1-2,many,TRBD1,TGTGCCAGCAGCTTATCGGGACAGGGTTATGGCTACACCTTC,CASSLSGQGYGYTF
TRBV4-3,TRBJ2-2,few,-,TGCGCCAGCAGCCAAGATCGTAGGGGGAGCACCGGGGAGCTGTTTTTT,CASSQDRRGSTGELFF
TRBV28,TRBJ1-1,medium-sized,TRBD1,TGTGCCAGCAGTTTAGACGGCAGGGGGGTATTGGCTTTCTTT,CASSLDGRGVLAFF
TRBV3-1,TRBJ1-1,many,TRBD1,TGTGCCAGCAACAGGGGGAGCACTGAAGCTTTCTTT,CASNRGSTEAFF
TRBV6-5,TRBJ2-5,many,TRBD2,TGTGCCAGCAGCTACGGTGAACTAGCGGGAGGTTTCTCAGAGACCCAGTACTTC,CASSYGELAGGFSETQYF
TRBV7-2,TRBJ2-5,-,TRBD2,TGTGCCAGCAGCTTAGGGAGCGGGAGACGAGAGACCCAGTACTTC,CASSLGSGRRETQYF
TRBV6-5,TRBJ2-2,many,-,TGTGCCAGCAGTTACCATGGACATGAAGGAACCGGGGAGCTGTTTTTT,CASSYHGHEGTGELFF
TRBV19,TRBJ1-5,many,-,TGTGCCAGTAGTACCCCTCCTTCTCAGCCCCAGCATTTT,CASSTPPSQPQHF
TRBV2,TRBJ2-3,many,-,TGTGCCAGCAGTTGGGGAAACACAGATACGCAGTATTTT,CASSWGNTDTQYF
TRBV7-2,TRBJ2-5,few,-,TGTGCCAGCAGCTTATGGCGGGAAGAGACCCAGTACTTC,CASSLWREETQYF
TRBV3-1,TRBJ2-7,few,-,TGTGCCAGCAGCCAAGGAGTCCAGTACTACGAGCAGTACTTC,CASSQGVQYYEQYF
TRBV30,TRBJ1-1,few,-,TGTGCCTGGAAAGATTTCCTTTTGCCTGAAGCTTTCTTT,CAWKDFLLPEAFF
TRBV5-6,TRBJ2-2,-,-,TGTGCCAGCAGTCCAGAGGGTAGCGGGAACACCGGGGAGCTGTTTTTT,CASSPEGSGNTGELFF
TRBV20-1,TRBJ2-3,few,TRBD2,TGCAGTGCGAGGAGCGGGGTTAGCACAGATACGCAGTATTTT,CSARSGVSTDTQYF
TRBV28,TRBJ2-7,many,-,TGTGCCAGCAGTTTAGCGTCGGGGCAGTTGCTTTACGAGCAGTACTTC,CASSLASGQLLYEQYF
TRBV4-1,TRBJ1-1,many,-,TGCGCCAGCAGCCAAACAGGACCAGCACTGGGGACTGAAGCTTTCTTT,CASSQTGPALGTEAFF
TRBV5-1,TRBJ2-5,-,TRBD1,TGCGCCAGCAGCTACGGGACAGGGTGGAGGTCTGGGGAGACCCAGTACTTC,CASSYGTGWRSGETQYF
TRBV11-1,TRBJ1-1,many,-,TGTGCCAGCAGCTTAGGTCCAGGGTCTCACACTGAAGCTTTCTTT,CASSLGPGSHTEAFF
TRBV7-8,TRBJ2-5,many,TRBD1,TGTGCCAGCAGCTTATACGAGGACAGGGATCAAGAGACCCAGTACTTC,CASSLYEDRDQETQYF
TRBV6-1,TRBJ2-5,few,TRBD2,TGTGCCAGCATTCGGACTAGCGGGAGAGAGACCCAGTACTTC,CASIRTSGRETQYF
TRBV7-8,TRBJ2-7,many,TRBD2,TGTGCCAGCAGCCCGCCCGGGAGGCCCGAGCAGTACTTC,CASSPPGRPEQYF
TRBV7-8,TRBJ1-1,many,-,TGTGCCAGCAGCGTGTCAGGGGTGGGCACTGAAGCTTTCTTT,CASSVSGVGTEAFF
TRBV4-3,TRBJ1-1,-,-,TGCGCCAGCACCTACAAGTGGGGGAACACTGAAGCTTTCTTT,CASTYKWGNTEAFF
TRBV28,TRBJ2-2,many,-,TGTGCCAGCAGTTTCATCGTAGATAACACCGGGGAGCTGTTTTTT,CASSFIVDNTGELFF
TRBV19,TRBJ2-2,many,-,TGTGCCAGTAGTGTTAGCGGATACACCGGGGAGCTGTTTTTT,CASSVSGYTGELFF
TRBV5-4,TRBJ2-2,many,TRBD2,TGTGCCAGCAGCCCGAGCGGGAGTCTCACCGGGGAGCTGTTTTTT,CASSPSGSLTGELFF
TRBV28,TRBJ2-7,-,-,TGTGCCAGCAGTTTAGGAACCGGAGACAGCCCCTACGAGCAGTACTTC,CASSLGTGDSPYEQYF
TRBV29-1,TRBJ2-7,many,TRBD2,TGCAGCGTTGACGGGGGTTATCGGGAGGGCCTCTACGAGCAGTACTTC,CSVDGGYREGLYEQYF
TRBV7-9,TRBJ2-7,-,-,TGTGCCAGCAGTTTATCCCCTGACGGCGAGCAGTACTTC,CASSLSPDGEQYF
TRBV9,TRBJ1-2,few,-,TGTGCCAGCAGCGTTTACCAGGGATCTGGTAACTATGGCTACACCTTC,CASSVYQGSGNYGYTF
TRBV4-2,TRBJ2-7,many,-,TGTGCCAGCAGCCAAGTCTTGGTCTCCGAGCAGTACTTC,CASSQVLVSEQYF
TRBV28,TRBJ1-1,many,TRBD1,TGTGCCAGCAGTTCCCGGGACAGGGAAATCCCTGAAGCTTTCTTT,CASSSRDREIPEAFF
TRBV27,TRBJ2-7,many,-,TGTGCCAGCAGCCTCGATAGTAGATTTTACGAGCAGTACTTC,CASSLDSRFYEQYF